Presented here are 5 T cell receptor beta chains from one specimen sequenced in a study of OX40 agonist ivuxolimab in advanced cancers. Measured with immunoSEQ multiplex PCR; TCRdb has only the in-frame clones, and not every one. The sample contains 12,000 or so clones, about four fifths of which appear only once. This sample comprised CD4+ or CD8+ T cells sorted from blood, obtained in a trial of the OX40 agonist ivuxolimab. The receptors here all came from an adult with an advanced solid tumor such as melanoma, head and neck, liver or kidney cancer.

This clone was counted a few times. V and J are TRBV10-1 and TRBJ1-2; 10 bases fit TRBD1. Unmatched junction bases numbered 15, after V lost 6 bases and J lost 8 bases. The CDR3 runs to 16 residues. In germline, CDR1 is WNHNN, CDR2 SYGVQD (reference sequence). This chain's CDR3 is CASSGIDQDRGRGYTF. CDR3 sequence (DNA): TGCGCCAGCAGCGGGATTGACCAGGACAGGGGGAGAGGCTACACCTTC.

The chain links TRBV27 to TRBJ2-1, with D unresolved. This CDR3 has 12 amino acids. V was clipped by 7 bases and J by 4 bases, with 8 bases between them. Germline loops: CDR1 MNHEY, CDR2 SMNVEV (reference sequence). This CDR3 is CASKNWYNEQFF. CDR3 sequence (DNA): TGTGCCAGCAAAAACTGGTACAATGAGCAGTTCTTC.

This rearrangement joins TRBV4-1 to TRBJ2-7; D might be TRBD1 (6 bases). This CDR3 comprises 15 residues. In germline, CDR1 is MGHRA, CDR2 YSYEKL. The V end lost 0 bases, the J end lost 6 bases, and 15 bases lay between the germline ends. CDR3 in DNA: TGCGCCAGCAGCCAAGAGGGGGCCGTGGGGACCGAGCAGTACTTC. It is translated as CASSQEGAVGTEQYF.

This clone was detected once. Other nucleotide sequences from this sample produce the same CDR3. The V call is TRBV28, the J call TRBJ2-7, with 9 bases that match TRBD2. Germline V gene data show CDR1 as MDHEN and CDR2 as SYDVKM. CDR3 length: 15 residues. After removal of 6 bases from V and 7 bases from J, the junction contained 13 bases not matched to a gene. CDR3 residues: CASSGTSRTQYEQYF. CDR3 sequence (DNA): TGTGCCAGCAGCGGGACTAGCCGCACGCAATATGAGCAGTACTTC.

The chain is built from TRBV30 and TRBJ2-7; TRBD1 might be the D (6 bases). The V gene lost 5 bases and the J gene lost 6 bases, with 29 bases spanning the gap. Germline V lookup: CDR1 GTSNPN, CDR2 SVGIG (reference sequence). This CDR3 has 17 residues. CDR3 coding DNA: TGTGCCTGGGGACAGTTCTCCGGGTTCAAGGAGTCGAGCGAGCAGTACTTC. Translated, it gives CAWGQFSGFKESSEQYF.